Sequencing of this T cell receptor beta chain was carried out in a study of T-cell memory formation after mild COVID-19. This clonotype came up a few times. TCRdb called the 5' RACE reads again in MiXCR, with one record for every CDR3 protein. The sample yields about 110,000 distinct CDR3 sequences, around 15% seen once. V was clipped by 0 bases and J by 6 bases; unmatched bases: 8. Germline V gives CDR1 SGHRS, CDR2 YFSETQ. The CDR3 loop spans 16 amino acids. Sequenced: PBMCs or a T cell subset sorted from them (not recorded which). This sequence was found in an adult woman who had mild COVID-19 (a few samples of this study predate the infection). Cell type and time point are not known. V and J are TRBV5-1 and TRBJ1-2, with 10 bases identical to TRBD1. CDR3 sequence: CASSLAGTGVIHGYTF. The CDR3 coding sequence is TGCGCCAGCAGCTTGGCCGGGACAGGGGTTATCCATGGCTACACCTTC.